Following are 10 T cell receptor beta chains from one sample sequenced in a study of cytomegalovirus exposure and HLA in healthy donors. In the PCR, 60 Vbeta and 13 Jbeta primers were used. The protocol was immunoSEQ multiplex PCR, while the TCRdb copy is restricted to in-frame clones and leaves out a portion. The sample has about 200,000 clones, roughly 85% seen once. Sequencing used PBMCs. The origin of the receptors is a man aged 18 to 35 in good health and CMV-seronegative.

V and J are TRBV27 and TRBJ1-1, with 8 bases that match TRBD1. The CDR3 loop spans 14 amino acids. Germline CDR1 and CDR2: MNHEY and SMNVEV (reference sequence). The V gene end was trimmed by 5 bases and the J gene end by 1 base; junction bases not matched to a gene: 3. The CDR3 reads CASSGQGWNTEAFF. For the CDR3, the DNA is TGTGCCAGCAGTGGACAGGGATGGAACACTGAAGCTTTCTTT.

The sample holds one count of this clone. CDR3 DNA: TGTGCCAGCAGCTTGGCACCAGGGCTGGATGAAAAACTGTTTTTT. It is translated as CASSLAPGLDEKLFF. The chain carries TRBV5-4 and TRBJ1-4; D possibly corresponds to TRBD1 (5 bases). Germline CDR1 SGHNT, CDR2 YYREEE (reference sequence). This CDR3 contains 15 residues. V lost 0 bases and J 6 bases, leaving 12 bases between the germline ends.

This clone was found once. The gene calls are TRBV28 and TRBJ1-1, with D perhaps TRBD1 (5 bases). Germline V gene lookup returns CDR1 MDHEN and CDR2 SYDVKM. This CDR3 is 14 amino acids long. V was pared by 6 bases and J by 4 bases, with 15 bases between. Written as DNA, the CDR3 is TGTGCCAGCAGGAATCAGGGAGGTGGCACTGAAGCTTTCTTT. Amino acid sequence: CASRNQGGGTEAFF.

V gene TRBV2 combines with J gene TRBJ2-3; D possibly corresponds to TRBD2 (6 bases). CDR1 SNHLY and CDR2 FYNNEI come from the germline V gene. With 9 bases removed from V and 1 base from J, the gap between germline ends came to 14 bases. This CDR3 has 14 amino acids. The CDR3 bases are TGTGCCAGGTGGGGTGCTAGCGGCACAGATACGCAGTATTTT. Its translation is CARWGASGTDTQYF.

V usage is TRBV28 and J usage is TRBJ2-3; 8 bases are shared with TRBD1. From germline, CDR1 is MDHEN and CDR2 SYDVKM. The V and J ends lost 1 base and 2 bases, in that order; junction bases with no gene match: 20. The CDR3 has 21 amino acids. The CDR3 bases are TGTGCCAGCAGTTTATTAACGACAGGGGTGCGTGAGGGGGAACACACAGATACGCAGTATTTT. Protein: CASSLLTTGVREGEHTDTQYF. The full variable domain, completed using reference TRBV28 and TRBJ2-3, is DVKVTQSSRYLVKRTGEKVFLECVQDMDHENMFWYRQDPGLGLRLIYFSYDVKMKEKGDIPEGYSVSREKKERFSLILESASTNQTSMYLCASSLLTTGVREGEHTDTQYFGPGTRLTVL.

The V call is TRBV12-5, the J call TRBJ2-1, with D hard to call. V was pared by 3 bases and J by 7 bases, with 4 bases between. Germline V lookup: CDR1 LGHNT, CDR2 FRNRAP. The CDR3 is made up of 11 amino acids. The CDR3 is CASGLRNEQFF. CDR3 DNA sequence: TGTGCTAGTGGTTTACGGAATGAGCAGTTCTTC.

V and J are TRBV7-2 and TRBJ2-2, with 12 bases matching TRBD1. J was trimmed by 7 bases and V by 4 bases; bases with no gene match: 4. This CDR3 region has 15 residues. The germline V gene has CDR1 SGHTA and CDR2 FQGNSA. The CDR3 sequence: CASSSGQGAGGELFF. The CDR3 DNA is TGTGCCAGCAGCTCGGGACAGGGGGCGGGCGGGGAGCTGTTTTTT.

This clone came up a few times. J is TRBJ1-4 and V is TRBV30, with D unresolved. V lost 2 bases and J 10 bases, leaving 14 bases between the germline ends. CDR3 length: 13 residues. The germline V gene has CDR1 GTSNPN and CDR2 SVGIG (reference sequence). CDR3 nucleotide sequence: TGTGCCTGGAGTCTGAGCAGTAGCGGAAAACTGTTTTTT. Residues: CAWSLSSSGKLFF.

This chain uses TRBV7-8 with TRBJ2-5; no clear D. Trimming removed 5 bases from V and 1 base from J, with 14 bases in between. This CDR3 has 15 amino acids. Germline V gives CDR1 SGHVS, CDR2 FQNEAQ. The CDR3 loop reads CASSPTPESQETQYF. The CDR3 DNA reads TGTGCCAGCAGCCCCACCCCGGAGTCCCAAGAGACCCAGTACTTC.

The rearrangement links TRBV5-4 to TRBJ1-3; D call uncertain. The germline V gene encodes CDR1 SGHNT and CDR2 YYREEE (reference sequence). This CDR3 has 16 residues. Between the trimmed V and J ends, which lost 5 bases and 0 bases, there was a span of 15 bases. The CDR3 DNA sequence: TGTGCCAGCAGAAACAACATCGCAAACTCTGGAAACACCATATATTTT. Amino acid sequence: CASRNNIANSGNTIYF.